This TCR beta chain was recorded in a study of naive and memory T cell subsets (dated by TCRdb to the late 2010s). For the wider study: According to the figure summarizing the samples, there were around ten blood donors, 7 tuberculin skin test biopsies and 3 saline control biopsies. Skin biopsies were collected from tuberculin skin test sites or from saline-injected control sites and were processed for RNA extraction as previously described. Usually PCR2 was run as a SYBR Green qPCR and stopped at a set threshold, although low-input samples could use end-point PCR (approximately 6 cycles) instead.

The label giving this sample's treatment or condition can be read as: skin biopsy from PPD injection site in Mantoux-positive individual. The study described a robust, sensitive protocol for amplifying, sequencing and analyzing TCRs, using 3' ligation of a UMI-containing oligonucleotide to TCR cDNA. In individuals with a positive Mantoux test, tuberculin skin test biopsies were taken from sites that had been injected with PPD. Total RNA was treated with RQ1 DNase, without cell sorting, prior to reverse transcription, with an input of about 1 to 1,100 ng being targeted. Libraries were prepared from skin biopsies and whole blood to test how robust the pipeline was in samples where T cells are a minority population. The full study reports these points: TCR sequences were reportedly recovered from both types of skin biopsy, with far more TCRs being found at tuberculin skin test sites. The paper did not give details of skin biopsy collection and RNA processing, instead referencing earlier studies for those details. The larger number of TCRs found at tuberculin skin test sites was interpreted as T cell infiltration of a delayed type IV hypersensitivity reaction. The RNA-based method was acknowledged as potentially sensitive to TCR transcript changes with T cell activation and differentiation.

This clonotype occurred many times. Its antigen is currently not known. The record has no base qualities; no much larger clone is one base away. The CDR3 measures 18 amino acids from cysteine to phenylalanine. The read is trimmed to its CDR3 DNA, 54 bases read in frame from base 1. The CDR1 and CDR2 encoded by the germline V gene (reference sequence) are MNHNY and SVGAGI. V is cut back by 2 bases and J by 0 bases, with 12 bases in the junction unmatched. Libraries were constructed by UMI-ligation and nested PCR. Four rounds of PCR, run with the SP2 primer together with nested alpha and beta constant region primers, were used to amplify the ligated cDNA. For the blood and skin samples, TCR RNA was reverse transcribed with SuperScript IV using primers for the alpha and beta constant regions. T4 RNA ligase 1 was used to ligate an oligonucleotide containing the Illumina SP2 primer and a UMI to the 3' end of the cDNA. The 12-nucleotide UMI was composed of two random hexamers separated by an eight-base spacer, which was included to prevent hairpin formation. From the second PCR onward, the TCR alpha and beta chain libraries were handled separately, and dual indexing was used for multiplexing. After pooling, the indexed libraries were analyzed by capillary electrophoresis and sequenced on either an Illumina MiSeq or NextSeq. PhiX DNA at about 4.5-7% was added to the libraries to raise base diversity and improve cluster recognition. Regarding the original processing steps: UMIs were extracted from read 2 by Demultiplexor and combined with the TCR sequence from read 1, and reads were split according to sample indices. Decombinator identified V and J genes and V-J junctions, assigning each TCR a five-part identifier including V and J deletions. Collapsinator used UMIs to correct sequencing errors and PCR amplification heterogeneity, producing a UMI-based abundance for each TCR. CDR3Translator turned identifiers into nucleotide sequence, translated that sequence into amino acids, and pulled out CDR3 regions based on terminal motifs. After normalization to the amount of input RNA, error-corrected alpha and beta TCR counts from blood and skin were compared. TCRdb reanalyzed the raw reads on its own, using fastp at Q25 for trimming and MiXCR for clone calling, and kept in-frame beta chains. A single entry per CDR3 protein holds the most common genes and DNA from its merged rows. These V and J calls are TCRdb output, not the study's own analysis. In all, the sample holds fewer than 35,000 distinct CDR3 sequences, and roughly 7.3% of those were seen once. The ten top clones hold approximately 2.8% of the sample.

The receptor chain draws on TRBV6-6 and TRBJ1-1; the junction holds 7 bases that match TRBD1. The sample here was skin, taken from a tuberculin skin test site. This TCR was sampled from an adult in good health. CDR3 region: CASSYTPTGWDMNTEAFF. The DNA sequence is as follows: TGTGCCAGCAGTTACACCCCGACAGGGTGGGATATGAACACTGAAGCTTTCTTT.